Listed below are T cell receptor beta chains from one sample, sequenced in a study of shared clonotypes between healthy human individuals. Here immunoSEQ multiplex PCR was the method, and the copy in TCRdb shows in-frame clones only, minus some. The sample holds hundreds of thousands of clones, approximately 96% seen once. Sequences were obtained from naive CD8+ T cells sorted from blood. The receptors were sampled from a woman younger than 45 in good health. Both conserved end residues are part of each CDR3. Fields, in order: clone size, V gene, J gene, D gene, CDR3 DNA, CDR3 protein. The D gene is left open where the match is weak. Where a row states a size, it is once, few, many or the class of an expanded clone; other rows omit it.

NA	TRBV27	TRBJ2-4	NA	TGTGCCAGCAGTTTATCCGGCCATAAAAACATTCAGTACTTC	CASSLSGHKNIQYF
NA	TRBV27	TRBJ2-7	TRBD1	TGTGCCAGCAGTCATCCGGGACAGGGGATGTACGAGCAGTACTTC	CASSHPGQGMYEQYF
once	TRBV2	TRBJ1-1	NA	TGTGCCAGCAGTGACGGGGGGCCCTTAGGGTACACTGAAGCTTTCTTT	CASSDGGPLGYTEAFF
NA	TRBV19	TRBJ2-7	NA	TGTGCCAGTAGTATTGGCTCCGAGCAGTACTTC	CASSIGSEQYF
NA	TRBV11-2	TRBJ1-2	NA	TGTGCCAGCAGCTTAGGGGGGGTAGGGGAAGGCTACACCTTC	CASSLGGVGEGYTF
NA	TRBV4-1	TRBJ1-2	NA	TGCGCCAGCAGCCAAGATCCCCTTTCCTATGGCTACACCTTC	CASSQDPLSYGYTF
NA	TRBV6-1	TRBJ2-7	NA	TGTGCCACCGGGTGGTCCTACGAGCAGTACTTC	CATGWSYEQYF
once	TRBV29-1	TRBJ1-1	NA	TGCAGCGTTGAAGTGGGGGCCCGGGGAGGGATCATCCGGAAAAACACTGAAGCTTTCTTT	CSVEVGARGGIIRKNTEAFF
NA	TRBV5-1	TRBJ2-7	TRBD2	TGCGCCAGCAGCTCCCGACTAGCGGGAGGCTCCTACGAGCAGTACTTC	CASSSRLAGGSYEQYF
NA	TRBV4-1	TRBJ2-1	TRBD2	TGCGCCAGCAGCCTGCTAGCGGATCTCTACAATGAGCAGTTCTTC	CASSLLADLYNEQFF
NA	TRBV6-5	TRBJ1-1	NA	TGTGCCAGCAGTTACTCCACAGGCCCGAACACTGAAGCTTTCTTT	CASSYSTGPNTEAFF
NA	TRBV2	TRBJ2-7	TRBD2	TGTGCCAGCAGCGGCCGGACTAGCGGGCCCTCTCCCTACGAGCAGTACTTC	CASSGRTSGPSPYEQYF
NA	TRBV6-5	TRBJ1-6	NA	TGTGCCAGCAGTCCGAGCGATTTTTCACCCCTCCACTTT	CASSPSDFSPLHF
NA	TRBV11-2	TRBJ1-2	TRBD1	TGTGCCAGCAGCTTAGAAACGGGACAGCCCATCTATGGCTACACCTTC	CASSLETGQPIYGYTF
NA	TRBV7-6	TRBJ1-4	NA	TGTGCCAGCAGCTTAGATCCGGGCTCGGGGCGCGGTAATGAAAAACTGTTTTTT	CASSLDPGSGRGNEKLFF
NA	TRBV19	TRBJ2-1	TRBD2	TGTGCCAGTAGACGGACTAGCTCCGCCCGCCCTGAGCAGTTCTTC	CASRRTSSARPEQFF
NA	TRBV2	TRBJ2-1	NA	TGTGCCAGCAGTGAAGCGGGGGGAATAAATGAGCAGTTCTTC	CASSEAGGINEQFF
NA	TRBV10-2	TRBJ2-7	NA	TGCGCCAGCAGTGAGTCGCCGTATGCAGTAAACTTC	CASSESPYAVNF
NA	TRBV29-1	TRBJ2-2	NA	TGCAGCGTTGAGGAAACCGGGGAGCTGTTTTTT	CSVEETGELFF
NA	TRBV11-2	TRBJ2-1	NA	TGTGCCAGCAGCTCAGGGATGGGGGGCGTGAGGCATGAGCAGTTCTTC	CASSSGMGGVRHEQFF
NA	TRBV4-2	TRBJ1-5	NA	TGTGCCAGCAGCCAAGATCACTCCGGTTATAGCAATCAGCCCCAGCATTTT	CASSQDHSGYSNQPQHF
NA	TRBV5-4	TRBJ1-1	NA	TGTGCCAGCAGCTTGGGACTATACACTGAAGCTTTCTTT	CASSLGLYTEAFF
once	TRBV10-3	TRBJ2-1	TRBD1	TGTGCCACACGGGACAGGGCGGACAATGAGCAGTTCTTC	CATRDRADNEQFF